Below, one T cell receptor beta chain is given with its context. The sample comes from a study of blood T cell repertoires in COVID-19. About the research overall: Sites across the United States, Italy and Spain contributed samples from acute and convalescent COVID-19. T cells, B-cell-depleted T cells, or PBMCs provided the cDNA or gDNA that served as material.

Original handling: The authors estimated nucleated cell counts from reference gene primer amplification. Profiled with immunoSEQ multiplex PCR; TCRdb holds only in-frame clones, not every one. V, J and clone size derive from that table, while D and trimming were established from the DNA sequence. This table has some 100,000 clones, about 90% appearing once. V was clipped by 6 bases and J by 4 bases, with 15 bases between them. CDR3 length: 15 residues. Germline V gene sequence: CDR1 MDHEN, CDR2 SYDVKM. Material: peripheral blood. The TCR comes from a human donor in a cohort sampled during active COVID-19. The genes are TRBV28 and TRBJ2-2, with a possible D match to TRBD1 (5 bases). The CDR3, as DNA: TGTGCCAGCAGATCCTCGACAGCTAGCACCGGGGAGCTGTTTTTT. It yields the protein CASRSSTASTGELFF.